This entry is about one T cell receptor beta chain. No cognate antigen has been identified for it. No base quality information exists; no much larger clone differs at one position. Healthy HIV-negative adults with no recently reported acute infections or vaccinations were included as donors. Every donor was a Caucasian adult residing in Nashville, Tennessee, USA. CD4+ T cells were enriched by magnetic negative selection; naive cells were then positively selected on CD45RA, and the negative fraction formed the memory subset. After blood collection by leukapheresis, PBMCs were isolated using Ficoll-Histopaque density gradient centrifugation and then cryopreserved in the vapor phase of liquid nitrogen. Purity and quantity of every magnetically sorted T cell population were checked by analytical flow cytometry. Genomic DNA was isolated from every sorted fraction and measured by UV absorbance on a Nanodrop 2000c.

This entry belongs to a study of shared clonotypes between healthy human individuals (dated by TCRdb to between 2020 and 2021). Regarding the complete study: The cohort comprised two women and three men aged 18 to 49 years. Per donor, three plates each were used for CD4 naive and CD4 memory, two for CD8 naive, and one for CD8 memory. To estimate repertoire size and how much clonotype sharing occurs between individuals, the study deeply sequenced the blood TCR repertoires of five healthy adults. To increase sequencing depth and limit assay-specific biases, TCR repertoire library preparation and sequencing were carried out by different laboratories using diverse techniques. Leukapheresis yielded between about 0.9 and 10 billion PBMCs per donor.

TCR CDR3 regions were amplified from genomic DNA by multiplex PCR using the deep immunoSEQ assay. Genomic DNA extracted from each cell subset was distributed evenly over all wells of several immunoSEQ 96-well plates, and each plate served as one replicate. For sorted subsets, approximately 200 ng of genomic DNA, equivalent to 25,000 to 35,000 T cell genomes, went into each replicate PCR. The purified libraries were quantified using a Qubit 3.0 fluorometer, sized with a Bioanalyzer 2100, and then quantified again using the KAPA Library Quantification kit. Each immunoSEQ 96-well plate was sequenced on its own single-read 150-cycle Illumina NextSeq 550 flow cell. Concerning the study's data processing: The immunoSEQ output contained only junctional sequences without quality scores, so filtering could not match that applied to full-length reads. To assign V/J genes and CDR3, sequences were annotated using PyIR, a Python wrapper for IgBLAST v1.9, with IMGT germline references. Any read was removed if the V/J assignment was weak (E-value above 1e-6), the CDR3 was missing, or the read contained stop codons, out-of-frame junctions, or ambiguous translated residues. V3J clonotypes were defined as sequences sharing an identical inferred V gene, J gene, and CDR3 amino acid sequence. Percentage overlap between repertoires was calculated by dividing the number of shared unique clonotypes by the size of the smaller repertoire. Three approaches were used to assess repertoire richness: RTK rarefaction, the Chao1 estimator, and Recon v2.1 estimates of unobserved clonotypes. Generation probabilities for all TCRbeta clonotypes obtained by the gDNA method from four donors were computed using OLGA. Sourced from immuneACCESS, this table was stored by TCRdb with only in-frame sequences that have V and J called. A share of the clones is absent; for the studies checked, an unresolved V gene accounts for under half, and the remainder has no known explanation. The DNA gave D and trimming, while V, J and clone size come from that table. This sample lists around 1.1 million clones; roughly 80% were detected once. The ten largest clones take up over 0.8% of the sample.

General conclusions and limits of the study: Higher generation probabilities were observed for clonotypes shared by all four sorted-subset donors than for non-shared clonotypes. Because the study included a small number of donors, the genetic and exposure-history diversity represented was limited. Only blood was sampled, and tissue TCR repertoires likely differ from those in blood. When four donors were compared, the shared fraction of clonotypes was about 5.2% for naive CD4, 3% to 4% for naive CD8, 2.3% for memory CD4, and 0.4% for memory CD8. Naive subsets generally had larger estimated clonotype richness than memory subsets. Rarefaction of sorted-subset datasets indicated incomplete sequencing despite the large sequencing depth. Pairwise subsampling led to the expectation that sequencing depth would affect the degree of clonotype sharing among donors.

The CDR3 spans 15 residues, from the cysteine through the phenylalanine. Only CDR3 DNA remains: 45 bases, in frame from the first base. CDR1 and CDR2 are read off the germline V gene as LGHNA and YSLEER. Deletion took 0 bases off V and 3 bases off J, with a span of 11 bases between the germline ends. This sequence uses TRBV4-3 and TRBJ1-1, and TRBD1 may be the D gene, going by 5 matching bases. Sequenced input: memory CD4+ T cells from PBMCs. This specimen's cell subset or site label, interpreted: CD45RA-negative fraction. The receptor was isolated from a man aged 18 to 35 in good health. Some clones in this sample may be carry-over from other donors' samples. The CDR3: CASSQDRGWDTEAFF. The nucleotide sequence reads TGCGCCAGCAGCCAAGATAGGGGATGGGACACTGAAGCTTTCTTT.